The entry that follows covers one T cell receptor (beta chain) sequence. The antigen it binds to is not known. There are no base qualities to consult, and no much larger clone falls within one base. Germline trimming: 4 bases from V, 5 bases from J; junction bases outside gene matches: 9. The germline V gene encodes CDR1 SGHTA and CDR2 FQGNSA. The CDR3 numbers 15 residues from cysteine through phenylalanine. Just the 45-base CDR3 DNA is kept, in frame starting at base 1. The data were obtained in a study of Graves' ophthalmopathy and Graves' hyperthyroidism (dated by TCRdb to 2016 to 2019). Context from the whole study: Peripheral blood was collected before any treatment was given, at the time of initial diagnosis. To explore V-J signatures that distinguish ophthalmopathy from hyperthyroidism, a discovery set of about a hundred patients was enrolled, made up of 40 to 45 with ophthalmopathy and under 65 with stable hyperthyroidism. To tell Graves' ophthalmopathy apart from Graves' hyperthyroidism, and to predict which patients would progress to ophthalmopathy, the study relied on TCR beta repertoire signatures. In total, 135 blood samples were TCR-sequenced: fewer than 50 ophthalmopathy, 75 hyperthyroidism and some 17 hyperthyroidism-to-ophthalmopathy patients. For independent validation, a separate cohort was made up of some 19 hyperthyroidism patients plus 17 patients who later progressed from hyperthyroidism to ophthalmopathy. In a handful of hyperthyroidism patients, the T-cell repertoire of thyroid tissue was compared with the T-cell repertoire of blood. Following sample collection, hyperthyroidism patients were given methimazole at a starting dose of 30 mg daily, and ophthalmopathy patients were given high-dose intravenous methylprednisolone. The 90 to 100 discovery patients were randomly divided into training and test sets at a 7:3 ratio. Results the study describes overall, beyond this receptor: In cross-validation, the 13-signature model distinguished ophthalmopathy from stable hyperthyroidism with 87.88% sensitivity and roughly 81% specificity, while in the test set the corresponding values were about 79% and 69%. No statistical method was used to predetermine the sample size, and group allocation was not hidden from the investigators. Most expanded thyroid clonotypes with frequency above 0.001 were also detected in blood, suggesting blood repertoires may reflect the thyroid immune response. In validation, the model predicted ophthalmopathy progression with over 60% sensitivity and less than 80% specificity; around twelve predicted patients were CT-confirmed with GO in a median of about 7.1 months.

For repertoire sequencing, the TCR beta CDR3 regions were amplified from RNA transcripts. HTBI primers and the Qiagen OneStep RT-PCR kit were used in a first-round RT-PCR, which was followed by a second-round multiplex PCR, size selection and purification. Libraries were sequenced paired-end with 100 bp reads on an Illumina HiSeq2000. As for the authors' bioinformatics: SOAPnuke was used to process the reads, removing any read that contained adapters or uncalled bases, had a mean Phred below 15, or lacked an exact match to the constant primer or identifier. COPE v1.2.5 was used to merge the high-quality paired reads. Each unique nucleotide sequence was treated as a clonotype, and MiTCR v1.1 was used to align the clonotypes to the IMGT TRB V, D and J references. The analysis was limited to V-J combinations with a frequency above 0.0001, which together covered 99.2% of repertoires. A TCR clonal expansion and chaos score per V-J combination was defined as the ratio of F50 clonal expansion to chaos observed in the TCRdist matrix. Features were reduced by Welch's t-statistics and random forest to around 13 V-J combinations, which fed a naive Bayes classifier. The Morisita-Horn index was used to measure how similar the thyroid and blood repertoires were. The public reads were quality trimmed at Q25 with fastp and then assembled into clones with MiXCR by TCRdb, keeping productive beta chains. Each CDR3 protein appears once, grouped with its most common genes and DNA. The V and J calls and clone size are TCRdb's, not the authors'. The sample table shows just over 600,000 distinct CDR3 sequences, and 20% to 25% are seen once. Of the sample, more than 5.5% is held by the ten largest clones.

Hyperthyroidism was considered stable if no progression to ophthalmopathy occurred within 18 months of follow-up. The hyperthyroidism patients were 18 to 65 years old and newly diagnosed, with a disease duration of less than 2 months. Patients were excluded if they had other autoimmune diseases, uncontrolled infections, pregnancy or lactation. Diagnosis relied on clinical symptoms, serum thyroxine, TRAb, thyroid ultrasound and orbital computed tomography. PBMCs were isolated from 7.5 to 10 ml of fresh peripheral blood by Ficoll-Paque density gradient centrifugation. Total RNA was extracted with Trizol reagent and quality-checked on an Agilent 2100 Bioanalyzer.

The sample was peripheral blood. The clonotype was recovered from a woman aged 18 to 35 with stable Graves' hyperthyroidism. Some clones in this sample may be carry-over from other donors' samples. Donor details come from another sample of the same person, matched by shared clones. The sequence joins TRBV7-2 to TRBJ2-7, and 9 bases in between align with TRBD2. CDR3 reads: CASSSGGGRAHEQYF. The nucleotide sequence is TGTGCCAGCAGCTCCGGTGGCGGGAGGGCGCACGAGCAGTACTTC.